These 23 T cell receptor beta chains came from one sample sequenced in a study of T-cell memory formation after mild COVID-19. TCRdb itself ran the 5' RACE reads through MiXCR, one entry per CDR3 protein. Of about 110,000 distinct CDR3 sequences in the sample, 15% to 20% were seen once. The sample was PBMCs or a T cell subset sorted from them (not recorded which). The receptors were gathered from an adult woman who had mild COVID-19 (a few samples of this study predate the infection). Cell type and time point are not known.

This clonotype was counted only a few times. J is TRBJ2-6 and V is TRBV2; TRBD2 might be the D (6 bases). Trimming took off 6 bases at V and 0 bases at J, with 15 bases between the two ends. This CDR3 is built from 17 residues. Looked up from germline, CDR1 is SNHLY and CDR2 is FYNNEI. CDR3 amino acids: CASSQGTSSSGANVLTF. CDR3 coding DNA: TGTGCCAGCAGCCAAGGGACTTCCAGCTCTGGGGCCAACGTCCTGACTTTC.

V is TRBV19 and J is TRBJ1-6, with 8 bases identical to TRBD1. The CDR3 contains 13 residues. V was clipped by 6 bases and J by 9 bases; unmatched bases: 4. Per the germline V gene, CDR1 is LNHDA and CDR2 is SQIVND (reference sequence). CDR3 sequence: CASRGTGGSPLHF. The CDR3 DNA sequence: TGTGCCAGTAGGGGGACAGGAGGTTCACCCCTCCACTTT.

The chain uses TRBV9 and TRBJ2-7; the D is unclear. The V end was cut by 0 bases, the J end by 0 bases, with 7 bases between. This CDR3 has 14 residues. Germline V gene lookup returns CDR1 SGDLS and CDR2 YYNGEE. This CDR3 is CASSVGQSSYEQYF. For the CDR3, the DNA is TGTGCCAGCAGCGTAGGCCAGAGCTCCTACGAGCAGTACTTC.

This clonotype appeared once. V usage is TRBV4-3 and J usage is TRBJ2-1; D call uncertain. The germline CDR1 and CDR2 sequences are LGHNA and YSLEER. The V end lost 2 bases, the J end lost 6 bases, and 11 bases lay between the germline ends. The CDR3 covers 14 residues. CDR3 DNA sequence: TGCGCCAGCAGCCAACTCAAACTCCCCAATGAGCAGTTCTTC. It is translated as CASSQLKLPNEQFF.

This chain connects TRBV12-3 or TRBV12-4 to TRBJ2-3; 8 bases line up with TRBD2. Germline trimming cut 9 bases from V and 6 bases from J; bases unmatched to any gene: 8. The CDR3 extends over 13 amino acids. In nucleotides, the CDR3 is TGTGCCAGTCGGACTAGCTGGGCCGATACGCAGTATTTT. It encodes CASRTSWADTQYF.

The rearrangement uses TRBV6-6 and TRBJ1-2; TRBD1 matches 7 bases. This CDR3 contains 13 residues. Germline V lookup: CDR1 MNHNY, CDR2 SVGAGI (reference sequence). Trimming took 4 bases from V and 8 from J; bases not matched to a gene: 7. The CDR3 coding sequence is TGTGCCAGCAGTTTACCTGGACAGGAAGGCTACACCTTC. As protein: CASSLPGQEGYTF.

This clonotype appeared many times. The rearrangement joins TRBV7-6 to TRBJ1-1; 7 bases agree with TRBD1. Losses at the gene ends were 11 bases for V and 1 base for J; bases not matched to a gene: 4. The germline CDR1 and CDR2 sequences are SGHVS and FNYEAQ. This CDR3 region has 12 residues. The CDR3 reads CASKGANTEAFF. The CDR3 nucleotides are TGTGCCTCAAAGGGGGCGAACACTGAAGCTTTCTTT.

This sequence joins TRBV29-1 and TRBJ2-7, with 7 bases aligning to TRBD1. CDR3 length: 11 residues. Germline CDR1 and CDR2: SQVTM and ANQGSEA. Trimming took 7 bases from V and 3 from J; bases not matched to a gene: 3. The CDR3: CSAWTGYEQYF. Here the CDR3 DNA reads TGCAGCGCGTGGACAGGCTACGAGCAGTACTTC.

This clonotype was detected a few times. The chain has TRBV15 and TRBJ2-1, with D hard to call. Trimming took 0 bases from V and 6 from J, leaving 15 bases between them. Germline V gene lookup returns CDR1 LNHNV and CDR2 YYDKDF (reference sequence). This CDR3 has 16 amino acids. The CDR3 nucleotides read TGTGCCACCAGCAGAGATTTGGGAATTATACTCAATGAGCAGTTCTTC. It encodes CATSRDLGIILNEQFF.

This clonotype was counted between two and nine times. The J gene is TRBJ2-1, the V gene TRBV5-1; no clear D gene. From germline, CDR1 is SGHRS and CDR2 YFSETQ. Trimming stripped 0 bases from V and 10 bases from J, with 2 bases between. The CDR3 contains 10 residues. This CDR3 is CASSLEEQFF. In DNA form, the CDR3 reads TGCGCCAGCAGCTTGGAGGAGCAGTTCTTC. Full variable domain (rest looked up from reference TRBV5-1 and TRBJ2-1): KAGVTQTPRYLIKTRGQQVTLSCSPISGHRSVSWYQQTPGQGLQFLFEYFSETQRNKGNFPGRFSGRQFSNSRSEMNVSTLELGDSALYLCASSLEEQFFGPGTRLTVL.

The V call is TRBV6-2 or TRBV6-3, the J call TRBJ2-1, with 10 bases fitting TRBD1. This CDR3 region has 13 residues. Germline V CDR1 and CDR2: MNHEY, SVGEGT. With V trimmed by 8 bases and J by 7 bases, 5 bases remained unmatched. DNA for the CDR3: TGTGCCAGCGGACAGGGGGTTCTTAATGAGCAGTTCTTC. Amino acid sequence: CASGQGVLNEQFF.

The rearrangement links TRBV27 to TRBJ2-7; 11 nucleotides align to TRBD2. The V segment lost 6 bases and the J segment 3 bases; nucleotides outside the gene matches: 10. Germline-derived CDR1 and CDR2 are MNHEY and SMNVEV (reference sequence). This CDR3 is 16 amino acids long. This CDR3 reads CASSATGTSGLYEQYF. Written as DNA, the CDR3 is TGTGCCAGCAGCGCGACCGGGACTAGCGGCCTCTACGAGCAGTACTTC.

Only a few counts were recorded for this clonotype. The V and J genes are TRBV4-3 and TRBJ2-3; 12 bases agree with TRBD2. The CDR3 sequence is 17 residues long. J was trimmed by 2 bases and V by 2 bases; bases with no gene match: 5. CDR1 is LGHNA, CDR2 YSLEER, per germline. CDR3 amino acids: CASSQRLAGVYTDTQYF. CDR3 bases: TGCGCCAGCAGCCAAAGACTAGCGGGGGTATACACAGATACGCAGTATTTT.

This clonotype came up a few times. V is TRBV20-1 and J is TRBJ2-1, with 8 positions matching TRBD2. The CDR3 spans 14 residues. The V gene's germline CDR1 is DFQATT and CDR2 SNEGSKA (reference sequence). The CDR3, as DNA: TGCAGCGAGAGAAGCGGGAGAAACTACAATGAGCAGTTCTTC. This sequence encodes CSERSGRNYNEQFF.

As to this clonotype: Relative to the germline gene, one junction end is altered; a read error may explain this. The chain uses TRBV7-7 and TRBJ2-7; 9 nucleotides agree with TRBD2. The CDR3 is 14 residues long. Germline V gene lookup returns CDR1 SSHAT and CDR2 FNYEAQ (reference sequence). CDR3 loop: CASSLASGMYEQYF. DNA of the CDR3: TGTGCTAGCAGCTTAGCTAGCGGGATGTACGAGCAGTACTTC.

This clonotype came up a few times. In DNA form, the CDR3 reads TGTGCCAGCAGCCAATCTCAGGGTACCTACGAGCAGTACTTC. Its translation is CASSQSQGTYEQYF. This chain joins TRBV7-6 and TRBJ2-7; tentative D call: TRBD1 (5 bases). This CDR3 has 14 amino acids. CDR1 and CDR2 from the germline V gene are SGHVS and FNYEAQ. V lost 5 bases and J lost 2, with 13 bases in between.

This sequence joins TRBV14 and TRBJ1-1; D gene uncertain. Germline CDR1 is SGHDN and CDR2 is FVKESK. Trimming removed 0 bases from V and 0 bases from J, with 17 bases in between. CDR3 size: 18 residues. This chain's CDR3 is CASSQDPYTHRMNTEAFF. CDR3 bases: TGTGCCAGCAGCCAAGATCCCTACACGCATAGGATGAACACTGAAGCTTTCTTT.

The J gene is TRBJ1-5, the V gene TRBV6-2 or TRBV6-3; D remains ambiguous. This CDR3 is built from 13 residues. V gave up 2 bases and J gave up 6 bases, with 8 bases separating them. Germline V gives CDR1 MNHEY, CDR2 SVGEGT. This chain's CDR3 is CASSYPVGQPQHF. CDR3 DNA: TGTGCCAGCAGTTACCCGGTCGGTCAGCCCCAGCATTTT.

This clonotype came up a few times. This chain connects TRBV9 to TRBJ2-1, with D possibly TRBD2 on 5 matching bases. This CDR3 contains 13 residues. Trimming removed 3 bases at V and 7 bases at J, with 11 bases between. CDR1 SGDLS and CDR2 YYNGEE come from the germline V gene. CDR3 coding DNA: TGTGCCAGCAGCGGCGCCCCGGGGAATGAGCAGTTCTTC. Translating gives CASSGAPGNEQFF.

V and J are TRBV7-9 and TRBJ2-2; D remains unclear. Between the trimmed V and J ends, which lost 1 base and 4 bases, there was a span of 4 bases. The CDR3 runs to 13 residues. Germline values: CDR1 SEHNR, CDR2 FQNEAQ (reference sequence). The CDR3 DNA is TGTGCCAGCAGCTTAGGGGCCACCGGGGAGCTGTTTTTT. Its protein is CASSLGATGELFF.

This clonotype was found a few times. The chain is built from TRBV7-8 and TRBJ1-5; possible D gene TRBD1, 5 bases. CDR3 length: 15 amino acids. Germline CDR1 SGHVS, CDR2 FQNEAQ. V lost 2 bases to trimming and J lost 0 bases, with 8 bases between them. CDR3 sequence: CASSLQGNSNQPQHF. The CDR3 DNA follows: TGTGCCAGCAGCTTACAGGGCAATAGCAATCAGCCCCAGCATTTT.

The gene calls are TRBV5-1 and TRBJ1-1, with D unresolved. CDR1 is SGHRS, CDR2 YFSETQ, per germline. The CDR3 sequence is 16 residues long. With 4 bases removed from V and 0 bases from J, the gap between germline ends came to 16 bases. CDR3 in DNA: TGCGCCAGCAGCCTAGCCTACAAAGACATGAACACTGAAGCTTTCTTT. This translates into CASSLAYKDMNTEAFF.

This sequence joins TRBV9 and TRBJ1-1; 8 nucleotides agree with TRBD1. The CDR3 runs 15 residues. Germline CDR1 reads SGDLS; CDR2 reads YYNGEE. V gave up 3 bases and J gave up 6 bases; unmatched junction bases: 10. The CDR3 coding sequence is TGTGCCAGCAGCGCCCCGGCCCAGGGGGCCGCTGAAGCTTTCTTT. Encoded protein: CASSAPAQGAAEAFF. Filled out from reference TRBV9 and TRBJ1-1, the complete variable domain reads DSGVTQTPKHLITATGQRVTLRCSPRSGDLSVYWYQQSLDQGLQFLIQYYNGEERAKGNILERFSAQQFPDLHSELNLSSLELGDSALYFCASSAPAQGAAEAFFGQGTRLTVV.